The 11 T cell receptor beta chains in this list originate from one sample, sequenced in a study of blood T cell repertoires in COVID-19. The protocol was immunoSEQ multiplex PCR, while the TCRdb copy is restricted to in-frame clones and leaves out a portion. The table shows a few hundred thousand clones, with roughly 90% occurring only once. Sequencing was done on a sample of peripheral blood. These receptors were collected from a woman aged 55-70 years with acute or convalescent COVID-19.

This clone was recorded only once. The chain links TRBV24-1 to TRBJ2-1; 11 bases agree with TRBD2. Germline V gives CDR1 KGHDR, CDR2 SFDVKD. With V trimmed by 3 bases and J by 9 bases, 6 bases remained unmatched. CDR3 length: 15 amino acids. CDR3 DNA: TGTGCCACCAGTGATCAGCGACTAGCGGGGCCTGAGCAGTTCTTC. It translates to CATSDQRLAGPEQFF.

The chain recombines TRBV5-5 with TRBJ2-7; possible D gene TRBD2, 6 bases. The V end lost 4 bases, the J end lost 7 bases, and 21 bases lay between the germline ends. Germline V gene sequence: CDR1 SGHKS, CDR2 YYEKEE (reference sequence). The length of the CDR3 is 15 residues. The CDR3 bases are TGTGCCAGCAGCAATCCCGGGACGCGGCGGGGTGAGCAGTACTTC. Its protein product is CASSNPGTRRGEQYF.

V gene TRBV19 combines with J gene TRBJ2-7, with TRBD2 matching 8 bases. The tail of the sequence fits TRBJ2-1 better, so the J call may be wrong. The V gene's germline CDR1 is LNHDA and CDR2 SQIVND (reference sequence). There are 15 residues in the CDR3. CDR3 in amino acids: CASSLAGTLSREQFF. Written as DNA, the CDR3 is TGTGCCAGTTCCCTAGCGGGTACGCTTTCGCGTGAGCAGTTCTTC.

This rearrangement joins TRBV28 to TRBJ1-5; 7 positions match TRBD1. This CDR3 is 14 amino acids long. CDR1 and CDR2 from the germline V gene are MDHEN and SYDVKM. The V gene end was trimmed by 6 bases and the J gene end by 8 bases; junction bases not matched to a gene: 10. The CDR3 DNA reads TGTGCCAGCAGCTCTTGGACAGGCGAGAAGCCCCAGCATTTT. Protein product: CASSSWTGEKPQHF. Combining the CDR3 with reference TRBV28 and TRBJ1-5 gives the whole variable domain DVKVTQSSRYLVKRTGEKVFLECVQDMDHENMFWYRQDPGLGLRLIYFSYDVKMKEKGDIPEGYSVSREKKERFSLILESASTNQTSMYLCASSSWTGEKPQHFGDGTRLSIL.

The rearrangement uses TRBV19 and TRBJ1-2; 7 bases are a match to TRBD1. This CDR3 contains 16 residues. Trimming cost V 6 bases and J 8 bases; bases outside gene matches: 18. Per germline, CDR1 LNHDA and CDR2 SQIVND (reference sequence). CDR3 bases: TGTGCCAGTAGCCGGAAAGACAGGGCCACATCTGGAGGCTACACCTTC. Translating it yields CASSRKDRATSGGYTF.

The J gene is TRBJ2-4, the V gene TRBV7-2; 9 nucleotides align to TRBD1. The length of the CDR3 is 19 residues. Germline V lookup: CDR1 SGHTA, CDR2 FQGNSA. Trimming cost V 5 bases and J 0 bases; bases outside gene matches: 14. The CDR3 nucleotides read TGTGCCAGCAGCCCCGTCCATACCGACAGGGGGTTAGCCAAAAACATTCAGTACTTC. Translating gives CASSPVHTDRGLAKNIQYF.

This chain joins TRBV3-1 (or the pseudogene TRBV3-2) and TRBJ2-3, with 9 bases fitting TRBD2. Germline assignment: CDR1 LGHDT and CDR2 YNNKEL (reference sequence). The J segment lost 8 bases and the V segment lost 4 bases, leaving 10 bases of the junction unmatched. This CDR3 comprises 15 residues. For the CDR3, the DNA is TGTGCCAGCAGCCCCCGCGGACTAGCGTCGGGTACGCAGTATTTT. It codes for CASSPRGLASGTQYF.

The chain combines TRBV13 with TRBJ2-5; TRBD2 agrees at 7 bases. The CDR3 contains 17 residues. The germline CDR1 and CDR2 sequences are PRHDT and FYEKMQ (reference sequence). The V and J ends lost 5 bases and 0 bases, in that order; junction bases with no gene match: 12. The CDR3 loop reads CASSKTTLAPNQETQYF. The CDR3 nucleotides are TGTGCCAGCAGCAAAACGACACTAGCGCCTAACCAAGAGACCCAGTACTTC.

Only a few counts were recorded for this clone. This rearrangement joins TRBV11-2 to TRBJ2-7; weak D call: TRBD1 (5 bases). The CDR3 is made up of 14 amino acids. V lost 1 base to trimming and J lost 1 base, with 8 bases between them. Germline CDR1 reads SGHAT; CDR2 reads FQNNGV. The CDR3, as DNA: TGTGCCAGCAGCTTAGCACAGGCTTCCTACGAGCAGTACTTC. The encoded protein is CASSLAQASYEQYF.

This clone was counted only a few times. This rearrangement joins TRBV27 to TRBJ1-1; no definite D call. The CDR3 runs 12 residues. Germline V CDR1 and CDR2: MNHEY, SMNVEV (reference sequence). V gave up 6 bases and J gave up 6 bases, with 11 bases separating them. DNA of the CDR3: TGTGCCAGCAGGACACTAGGCTCTGAAGCTTTCTTT. Translating gives CASRTLGSEAFF.

The chain uses TRBV5-4 and TRBJ2-7; 10 positions match TRBD2. Germline V gives CDR1 SGHNT, CDR2 YYREEE (reference sequence). V gave up 4 bases and J gave up 6 bases; unmatched junction bases: 13. The CDR3 sequence is 16 residues long. CDR3 sequence reads: CASSDKRLAGVSEQYF. DNA of the CDR3: TGTGCCAGCAGCGATAAGAGGCTAGCGGGAGTAAGCGAGCAGTACTTC. Based on the CDR3 plus reference TRBV5-4 and TRBJ2-7, the full variable domain is ETGVTQSPTHLIKTRGQQVTLRCSSQSGHNTVSWYQQALGQGPQFIFQYYREEENGRGNFPPRFSGLQFPNYSSELNVNALELDDSALYLCASSDKRLAGVSEQYFGPGTRLTVT.